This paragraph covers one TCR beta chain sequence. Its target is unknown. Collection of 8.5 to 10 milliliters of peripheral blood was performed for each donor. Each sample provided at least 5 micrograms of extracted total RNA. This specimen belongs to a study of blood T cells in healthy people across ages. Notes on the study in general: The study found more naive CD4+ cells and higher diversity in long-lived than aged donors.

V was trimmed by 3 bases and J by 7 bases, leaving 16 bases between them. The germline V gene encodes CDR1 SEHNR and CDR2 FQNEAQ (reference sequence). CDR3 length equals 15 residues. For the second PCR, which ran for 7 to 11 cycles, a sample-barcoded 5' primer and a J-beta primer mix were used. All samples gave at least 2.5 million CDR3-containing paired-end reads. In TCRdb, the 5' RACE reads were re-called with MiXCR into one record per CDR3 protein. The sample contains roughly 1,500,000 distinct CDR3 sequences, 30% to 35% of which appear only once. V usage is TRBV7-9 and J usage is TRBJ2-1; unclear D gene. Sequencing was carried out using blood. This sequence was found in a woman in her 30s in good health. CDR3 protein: CASSFSVVGENEQFF. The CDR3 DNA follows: TGTGCCAGCAGCTTCTCTGTGGTGGGTGAGAATGAGCAGTTCTTC.